These 3 T cell receptor beta chains were sequenced from one sample in a study of shared clonotypes between healthy human individuals. Naive CD8 cells, CD45RO-negative and positively selected for CCR7, excluded terminally differentiated effector memory CD45RA+ cells. Only in-frame clones appear in the TCRdb table, and some are missing; sequencing was by immunoSEQ multiplex PCR. The table includes millions of clones, 85% to 95% detected once. The specimen sequenced was naive CD8+ T cells from PBMCs. The receptor source for this set is a man between 18 and 29 years old in good health. Some clones in this sample may be carry-over from other donors' samples.

The gene calls are TRBV4-2 and TRBJ2-7; 8 bases line up with TRBD1. The germline gives CDR1 LGHNA, CDR2 YNFKEQ. V gave up 3 bases and J gave up 5 bases; unmatched junction bases: 18. CDR3 length: 18 residues. CDR3 loop: CASSHLADQGAGSHEQYF. CDR3 coding DNA: TGTGCCAGCAGCCACCTGGCCGATCAGGGGGCCGGTAGCCACGAGCAGTACTTC.

This clone appeared a single time. This chain connects TRBV9 to TRBJ2-7; D is uncertain. Germline-derived CDR1 and CDR2 are SGDLS and YYNGEE. Trimming left V 3 bases short and J 4 bases short, with 14 bases between. This CDR3 contains 14 residues. In DNA form, the CDR3 reads TGTGCCAGCAGCGCTAGTCTGCCCGGTTACGAGCAGTACTTC. This sequence encodes CASSASLPGYEQYF.

The chain recombines TRBV11-2 with TRBJ2-1; 10 nucleotides align to TRBD2. V lost 4 bases to trimming and J lost 9 bases; unmatched junction nucleotides: 12. Germline CDR1 and CDR2: SGHAT and FQNNGV. The CDR3 runs to 16 residues. The CDR3 is CASSWSGLAGDLEQFF. The CDR3 region has the DNA TGTGCCAGCAGCTGGAGCGGGCTAGCGGGAGACCTTGAGCAGTTCTTC.